These 20 T cell receptor beta chains share one sample of origin, sequenced in a study of blood T cell repertoires in COVID-19. Some clones are missing from TCRdb's copy, which holds only in-frame ones; the method was immunoSEQ multiplex PCR. The sample shows 150,000 to 200,000 clones, more than 75% of them seen only once. Source material: peripheral blood. These receptors were taken from a woman between 70 and 85 years old with COVID-19, enrolled during active disease.

The chain links TRBV5-1 to TRBJ2-1; the match to TRBD1 covers 8 bases. The CDR3 is 15 amino acids. With V trimmed by 0 bases and J by 6 bases, 5 bases remained unmatched. Germline values: CDR1 SGHRS, CDR2 YFSETQ. DNA of the CDR3: TGCGCCAGCAGCTTGGAGGCAGGGGGCTTCAATGAGCAGTTCTTC. Protein product: CASSLEAGGFNEQFF. Supplemented by reference TRBV5-1 and TRBJ2-1, the full variable domain reads KAGVTQTPRYLIKTRGQQVTLSCSPISGHRSVSWYQQTPGQGLQFLFEYFSETQRNKGNFPGRFSGRQFSNSRSEMNVSTLELGDSALYLCASSLEAGGFNEQFFGPGTRLTVL.

The chain carries TRBV28 and TRBJ2-7; D remains ambiguous. Germline V gene sequence: CDR1 MDHEN, CDR2 SYDVKM. The CDR3 runs to 11 residues. Trimming left V 2 bases short and J 6 bases short, with 5 bases between. CDR3 sequence: CASSLVSEQYF. The CDR3 nucleotides are TGTGCCAGCAGTTTAGTCTCCGAGCAGTACTTC.

The CDR3 DNA reads as TGCGCCAGCAGTTACCTCCAGCGGAACACTGAAGCTTTCTTT. Its protein product is CASSYLQRNTEAFF. This rearrangement joins TRBV10-2 to TRBJ1-1; D is undetermined. Germline loops: CDR1 WSHSY, CDR2 SAAADI. The germline V and J ends were trimmed by 5 bases and 1 base, with 11 bases remaining between them. This CDR3 has 14 amino acids.

This chain uses TRBV10-3 with TRBJ1-2; 11 nucleotides align to TRBD1. The CDR3 is 14 residues long. Trimming cost V 8 bases and J 4 bases; bases outside gene matches: 6. Germline V gives CDR1 ENHRY, CDR2 SYGVKD. The CDR3 here is CAIGGQGEGYGYTF. The CDR3 nucleotides are TGTGCCATCGGGGGACAGGGGGAAGGCTATGGCTACACCTTC.

This chain's CDR3 is CASRILLTSGTDTQYF. The CDR3 DNA follows: TGTGCCAGCAGAATTCTCCTTACTAGCGGGACAGATACGCAGTATTTT. The chain combines TRBV27 with TRBJ2-3; 9 nucleotides line up with TRBD2. Germline CDR1 reads MNHEY; CDR2 reads SMNVEV (reference sequence). This CDR3 comprises 16 residues. J gave up 3 bases and V 6 bases, and 10 bases lay outside the gene matches.

V and J are TRBV6-2 or TRBV6-3 and TRBJ1-2, with D uncertain. With 2 bases removed from V and 4 bases from J, the gap between germline ends came to 8 bases. Germline V lookup: CDR1 MNHEY, CDR2 SVGEGT. CDR3 length equals 13 residues. In DNA, the CDR3 is TGTGCCAGCAGTTACAGAACAGCCTATGGCTACACCTTC. Its protein product is CASSYRTAYGYTF.

This clone was picked up a small number of times. The chain links TRBV4-2 to TRBJ1-5, with 9 nucleotides matching TRBD1. The V gene end was trimmed by 1 base and the J gene end by 1 base; junction bases not matched to a gene: 2. This CDR3 region has 16 residues. The germline V gene has CDR1 LGHNA and CDR2 YNFKEQ. The chain's CDR3 is CASSQVDRGSNQPQHF. DNA of the CDR3: TGTGCCAGCAGCCAAGTTGACAGGGGGAGCAATCAGCCCCAGCATTTT.

The chain uses TRBV7-9 and TRBJ1-4; 10 bases agree with TRBD1. This CDR3 contains 13 residues. The germline V gene has CDR1 SEHNR and CDR2 FQNEAQ (reference sequence). The V and J ends lost 5 bases and 8 bases, in that order; junction bases with no gene match: 2. This CDR3 is CASSADRGEKLFF. DNA of the CDR3: TGTGCCAGCAGCGCGGACAGGGGGGAAAAACTGTTTTTT.

This chain links TRBV11-3 with TRBJ2-1; the match to TRBD2 covers 7 bases. CDR1 and CDR2 from the germline V gene are SGHNT and YENEEA. CDR3 length equals 14 residues. With 5 bases clipped from V and 2 bases from J, the junction kept 3 bases outside the gene matches. The CDR3 nucleotides are TGTGCCAGCAGCCCCGGACTAGCCTACAATGAGCAGTTCTTC. Translation gives CASSPGLAYNEQFF.

The chain carries TRBV18 and TRBJ2-7, with D uncertain. This CDR3 comprises 13 residues. The germline V gene encodes CDR1 KGHSH and CDR2 LQKENI. Between the trimmed V and J ends, which lost 4 bases and 0 bases, there was a span of 7 bases. CDR3 residues: CASSLGSSYEQYF. The CDR3 nucleotides are TGTGCCAGCTCACTGGGCAGCTCCTACGAGCAGTACTTC.

The CDR3 here is CASSYTGSYEQYF. In DNA, the CDR3 is TGTGCCAGCAGTTATACGGGCTCCTACGAGCAGTACTTC. The rearrangement uses TRBV27 and TRBJ2-7; no clear D. Trimming pared 4 bases from V and 0 bases from J, leaving 7 bases between. CDR1 and CDR2 from the germline V gene are MNHEY and SMNVEV (reference sequence). CDR3 length: 13 residues.

CDR3 protein: CSVSRGQGQPQHF. The DNA of the CDR3 is TGCAGCGTTTCCAGGGGGCAGGGTCAGCCCCAGCATTTT. This rearrangement joins TRBV29-1 to TRBJ1-5; 8 bases are a match to TRBD1. Trimming cost V 5 bases and J 6 bases; bases outside gene matches: 6. The length of the CDR3 is 13 residues. Germline V gives CDR1 SQVTM, CDR2 ANQGSEA.

V and J are TRBV28 and TRBJ1-5; tentative D call: TRBD1 (6 bases). Trimming removed 8 bases from V and 0 bases from J, with 17 bases in between. This CDR3 is 16 amino acids long. Germline V gene lookup returns CDR1 MDHEN and CDR2 SYDVKM. Written as DNA, the CDR3 is TGTGCCAGCGTTGGGGGGGGCAGGTATAGCAATCAGCCCCAGCATTTT. Its translation: CASVGGGRYSNQPQHF.

V gene TRBV3-1 (or the pseudogene TRBV3-2) combines with J gene TRBJ1-1; possibly TRBD1 for D (5 bases). Between the trimmed V and J ends, which lost 5 bases and 2 bases, there was a span of 9 bases. The CDR3 is 13 residues long. The germline gives CDR1 LGHDT, CDR2 YNNKEL (reference sequence). The CDR3 region has the DNA TGTGCCAGCAGCTTGCAGGGTAACACTGAAGCTTTCTTT. Protein: CASSLQGNTEAFF.

The DNA of the CDR3 is TGTGCCAGCAGCTTAGCCGCGGGGGTAGCGGGAGGGCCTTCGAACATTCAGTACTTC. Protein: CASSLAAGVAGGPSNIQYF. V gene TRBV7-2 combines with J gene TRBJ2-4; 11 nucleotides align to TRBD2. The V gene's germline CDR1 is SGHTA and CDR2 FQGNSA. V trimming: 0 bases; J trimming: 7 bases; junction bases outside the gene matches: 14. This CDR3 has 19 residues.

CDR3 sequence: CASSLETSGTYEQYF. The CDR3 DNA reads TGCGCCAGCAGCTTAGAGACTAGCGGGACCTACGAGCAGTACTTC. The genes are TRBV5-1 and TRBJ2-7; 11 positions agree with TRBD2. J gave up 2 bases and V 2 bases, and 3 bases lay outside the gene matches. Germline V lookup: CDR1 SGHRS, CDR2 YFSETQ. The length of the CDR3 is 15 residues. Supplemented by reference TRBV5-1 and TRBJ2-7, the full variable domain reads KAGVTQTPRYLIKTRGQQVTLSCSPISGHRSVSWYQQTPGQGLQFLFEYFSETQRNKGNFPGRFSGRQFSNSRSEMNVSTLELGDSALYLCASSLETSGTYEQYFGPGTRLTVT.

The chain has TRBV28 and TRBJ2-3, with TRBD2 matching over 7 bases. After removal of 5 bases from V and 5 bases from J, the junction contained 4 bases not matched to a gene. Per germline, CDR1 MDHEN and CDR2 SYDVKM. The CDR3 length is 13 residues. The CDR3 DNA is TGTGCCAGCAGTCGGGGGGAGGGAGATACGCAGTATTTT. It specifies CASSRGEGDTQYF. Filled out from reference TRBV28 and TRBJ2-3, the complete variable domain reads DVKVTQSSRYLVKRTGEKVFLECVQDMDHENMFWYRQDPGLGLRLIYFSYDVKMKEKGDIPEGYSVSREKKERFSLILESASTNQTSMYLCASSRGEGDTQYFGPGTRLTVL.

V and J are TRBV5-1 and TRBJ2-7; D possibly corresponds to TRBD2 (6 bases). Germline-derived CDR1 and CDR2 are SGHRS and YFSETQ. V was pared by 3 bases and J by 3 bases, with 25 bases between. The CDR3 contains 18 residues. In DNA, the CDR3 is TGCGCCAGCAGCTACGGCCCCGGGGGAGCCCAAACTAACTACGAGCAGTACTTC. Its protein is CASSYGPGGAQTNYEQYF.

This sequence joins TRBV4-2 and TRBJ2-1; 11 nucleotides agree with TRBD1. With 1 base clipped from V and 10 bases from J, the junction kept 9 bases outside the gene matches. The CDR3 is 16 residues long. CDR1 and CDR2 (germline): LGHNA, YNFKEQ. In DNA form, the CDR3 reads TGTGCCAGCAGCCAAGTCAAAGGACAGGGGGCATACGAGCAGTTCTTC. This translates into CASSQVKGQGAYEQFF.

The chain is built from TRBV7-3 and TRBJ2-1; TRBD2 agrees at 8 bases. Germline CDR1 SGHTA, CDR2 FQGTGA. The CDR3 sequence is 17 residues long. With V trimmed by 2 bases and J by 0 bases, 6 bases remained unmatched. For the CDR3, the DNA is TGTGCCAGCAGCTTATTCGCCCTAGCGGGCTCCTACAATGAGCAGTTCTTC. This translates into CASSLFALAGSYNEQFF.